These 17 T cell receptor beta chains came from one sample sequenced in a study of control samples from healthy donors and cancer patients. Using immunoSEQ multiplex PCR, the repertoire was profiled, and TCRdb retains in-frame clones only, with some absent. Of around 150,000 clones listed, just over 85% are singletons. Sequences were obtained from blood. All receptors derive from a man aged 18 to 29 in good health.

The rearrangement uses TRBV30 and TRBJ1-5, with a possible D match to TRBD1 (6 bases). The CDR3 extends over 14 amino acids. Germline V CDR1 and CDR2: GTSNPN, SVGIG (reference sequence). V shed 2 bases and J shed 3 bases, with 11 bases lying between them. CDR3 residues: CAWSPDRLNQPQHF. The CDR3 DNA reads TGTGCCTGGAGTCCGGACAGACTCAATCAGCCCCAGCATTTT.

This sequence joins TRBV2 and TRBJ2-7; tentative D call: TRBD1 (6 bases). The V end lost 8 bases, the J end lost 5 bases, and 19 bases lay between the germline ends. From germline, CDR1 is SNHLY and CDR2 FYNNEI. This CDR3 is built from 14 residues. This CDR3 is CASRREQGVNEQYF. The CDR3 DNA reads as TGTGCCAGCCGCCGAGAACAGGGTGTGAACGAGCAGTACTTC.

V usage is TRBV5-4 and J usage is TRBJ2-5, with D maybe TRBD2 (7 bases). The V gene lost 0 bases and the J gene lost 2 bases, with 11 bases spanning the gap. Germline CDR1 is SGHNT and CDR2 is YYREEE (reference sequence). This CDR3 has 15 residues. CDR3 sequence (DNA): TGTGCCAGCAGCTTGGGTGGGGGGGCTCAAGAGACCCAGTACTTC. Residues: CASSLGGGAQETQYF.

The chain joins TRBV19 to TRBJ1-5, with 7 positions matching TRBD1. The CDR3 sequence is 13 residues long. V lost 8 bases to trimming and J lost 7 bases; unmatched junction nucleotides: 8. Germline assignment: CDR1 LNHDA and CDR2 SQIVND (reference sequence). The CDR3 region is CASDDRAWQPQHF. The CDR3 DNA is TGTGCCAGTGATGACAGGGCTTGGCAGCCCCAGCATTTT.

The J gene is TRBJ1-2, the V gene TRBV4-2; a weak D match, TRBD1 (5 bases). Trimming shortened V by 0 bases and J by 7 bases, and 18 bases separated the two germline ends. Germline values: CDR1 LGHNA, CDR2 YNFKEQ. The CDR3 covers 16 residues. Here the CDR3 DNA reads TGTGCCAGCAGCCAAGATCGTTCCAGGGTAGCGAGTGGCTACACCTTC. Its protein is CASSQDRSRVASGYTF.

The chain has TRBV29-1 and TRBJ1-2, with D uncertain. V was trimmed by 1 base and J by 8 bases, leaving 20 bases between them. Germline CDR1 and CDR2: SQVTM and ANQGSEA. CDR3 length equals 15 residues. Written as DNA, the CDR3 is TGCAGCGTTGAAGTAGAGACGGGGTTCGGGTGGGGCTACACCTTC. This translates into CSVEVETGFGWGYTF.

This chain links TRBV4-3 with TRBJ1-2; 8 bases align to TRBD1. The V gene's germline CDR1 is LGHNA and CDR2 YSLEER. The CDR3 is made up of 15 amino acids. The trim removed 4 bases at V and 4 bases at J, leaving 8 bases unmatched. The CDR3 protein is CASSPTRGRGYGYTF. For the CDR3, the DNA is TGCGCCAGCAGCCCTACCAGGGGGCGTGGCTATGGCTACACCTTC.

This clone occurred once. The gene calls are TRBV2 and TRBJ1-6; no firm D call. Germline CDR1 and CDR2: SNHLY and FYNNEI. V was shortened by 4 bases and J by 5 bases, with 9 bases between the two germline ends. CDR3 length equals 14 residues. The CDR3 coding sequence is TGTGCCAGCAGTGCGGGTTTGGATAATTCACCCCTCCACTTT. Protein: CASSAGLDNSPLHF.

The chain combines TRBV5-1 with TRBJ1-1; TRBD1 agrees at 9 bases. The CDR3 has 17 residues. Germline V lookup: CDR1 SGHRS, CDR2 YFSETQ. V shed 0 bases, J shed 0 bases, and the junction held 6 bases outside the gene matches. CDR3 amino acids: CASSLEGQGPVNTEAFF. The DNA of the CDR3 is TGCGCCAGCAGCTTGGAGGGACAGGGTCCCGTGAACACTGAAGCTTTCTTT. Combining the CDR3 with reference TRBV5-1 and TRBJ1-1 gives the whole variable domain KAGVTQTPRYLIKTRGQQVTLSCSPISGHRSVSWYQQTPGQGLQFLFEYFSETQRNKGNFPGRFSGRQFSNSRSEMNVSTLELGDSALYLCASSLEGQGPVNTEAFFGQGTRLTVV.

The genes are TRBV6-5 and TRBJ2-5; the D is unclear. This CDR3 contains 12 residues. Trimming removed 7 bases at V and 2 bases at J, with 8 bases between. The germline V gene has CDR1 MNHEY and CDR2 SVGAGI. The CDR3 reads CASKRDQETQYF. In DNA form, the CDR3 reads TGTGCCAGCAAGCGAGATCAAGAGACCCAGTACTTC.

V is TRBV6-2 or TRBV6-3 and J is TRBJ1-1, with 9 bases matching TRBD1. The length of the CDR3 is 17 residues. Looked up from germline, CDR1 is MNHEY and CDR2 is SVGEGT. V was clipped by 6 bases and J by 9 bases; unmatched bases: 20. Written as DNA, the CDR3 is TGTGCCAGCAGATACACACCTATATCGACAGGGGGGACGAAAGCTTTCTTT. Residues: CASRYTPISTGGTKAFF.

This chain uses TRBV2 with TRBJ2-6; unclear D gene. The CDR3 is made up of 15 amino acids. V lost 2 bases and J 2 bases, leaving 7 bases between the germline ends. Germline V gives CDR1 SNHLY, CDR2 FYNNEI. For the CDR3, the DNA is TGTGCCAGCAGTGAACTCGGCGCTGGGGCCAACGTCCTGACTTTC. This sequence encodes CASSELGAGANVLTF.

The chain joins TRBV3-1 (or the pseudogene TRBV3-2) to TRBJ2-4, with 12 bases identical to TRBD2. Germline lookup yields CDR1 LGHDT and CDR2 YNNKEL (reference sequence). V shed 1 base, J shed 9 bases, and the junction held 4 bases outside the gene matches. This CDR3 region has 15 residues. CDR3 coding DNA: TGTGCCAGCAGCCAAGGACTAGCGGGGGTTGCCATTCAGTACTTC. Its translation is CASSQGLAGVAIQYF.

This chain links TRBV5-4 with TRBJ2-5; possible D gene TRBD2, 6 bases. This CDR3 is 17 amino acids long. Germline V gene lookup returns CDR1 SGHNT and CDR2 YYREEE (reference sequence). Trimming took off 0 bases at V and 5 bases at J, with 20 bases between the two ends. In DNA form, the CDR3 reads TGTGCCAGCAGCTTGGATATCGGGACTTCGTCGGGGGAGACCCAGTACTTC. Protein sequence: CASSLDIGTSSGETQYF.

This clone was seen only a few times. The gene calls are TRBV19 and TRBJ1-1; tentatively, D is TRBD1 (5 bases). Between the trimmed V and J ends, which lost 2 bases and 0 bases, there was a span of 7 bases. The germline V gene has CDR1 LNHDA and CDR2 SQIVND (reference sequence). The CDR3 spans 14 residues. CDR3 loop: CASSIRGVNTEAFF. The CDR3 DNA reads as TGTGCCAGTAGTATAAGAGGGGTGAACACTGAAGCTTTCTTT.

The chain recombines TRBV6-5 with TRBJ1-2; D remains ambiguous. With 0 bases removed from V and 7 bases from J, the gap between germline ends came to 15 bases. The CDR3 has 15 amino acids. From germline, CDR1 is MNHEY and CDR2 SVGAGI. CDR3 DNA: TGTGCCAGCAGTTACTCGATCGTTGGGTCGGCTGGCTACACCTTC. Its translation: CASSYSIVGSAGYTF.

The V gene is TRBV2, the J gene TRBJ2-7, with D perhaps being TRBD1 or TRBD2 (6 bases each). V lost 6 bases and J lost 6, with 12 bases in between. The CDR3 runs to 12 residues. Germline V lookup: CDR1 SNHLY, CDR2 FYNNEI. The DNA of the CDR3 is TGTGCCAGCAGCTACGGAGGGGGCGAGCAGTACTTC. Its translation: CASSYGGGEQYF.